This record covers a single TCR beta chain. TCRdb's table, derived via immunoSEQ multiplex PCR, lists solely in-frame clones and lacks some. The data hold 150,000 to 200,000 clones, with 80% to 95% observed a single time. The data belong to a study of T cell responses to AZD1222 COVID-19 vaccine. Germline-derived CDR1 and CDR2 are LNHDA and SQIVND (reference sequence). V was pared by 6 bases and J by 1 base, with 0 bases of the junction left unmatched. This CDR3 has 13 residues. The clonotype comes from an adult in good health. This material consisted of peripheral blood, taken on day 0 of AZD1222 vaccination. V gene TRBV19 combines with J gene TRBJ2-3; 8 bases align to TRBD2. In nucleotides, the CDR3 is TGTGCCAGTAGAGCGGGAGGCACAGATACGCAGTATTTT. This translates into CASRAGGTDTQYF.